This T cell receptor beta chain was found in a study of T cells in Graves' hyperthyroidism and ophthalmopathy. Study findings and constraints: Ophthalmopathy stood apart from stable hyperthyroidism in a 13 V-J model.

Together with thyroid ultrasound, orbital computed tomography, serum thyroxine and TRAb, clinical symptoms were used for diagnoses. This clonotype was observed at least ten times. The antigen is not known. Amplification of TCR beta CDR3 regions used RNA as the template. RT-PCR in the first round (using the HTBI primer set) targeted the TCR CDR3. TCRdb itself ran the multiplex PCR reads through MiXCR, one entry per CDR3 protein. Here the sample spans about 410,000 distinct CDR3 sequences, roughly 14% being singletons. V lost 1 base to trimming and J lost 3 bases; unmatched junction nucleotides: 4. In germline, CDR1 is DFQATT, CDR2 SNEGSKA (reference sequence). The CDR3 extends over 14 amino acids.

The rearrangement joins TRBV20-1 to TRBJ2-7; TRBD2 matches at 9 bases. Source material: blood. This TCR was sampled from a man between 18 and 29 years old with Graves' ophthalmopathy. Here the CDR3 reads CSARGLAGNYEQYF. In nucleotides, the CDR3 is TGCAGTGCTAGAGGCCTAGCGGGGAACTACGAGCAGTACTTC.